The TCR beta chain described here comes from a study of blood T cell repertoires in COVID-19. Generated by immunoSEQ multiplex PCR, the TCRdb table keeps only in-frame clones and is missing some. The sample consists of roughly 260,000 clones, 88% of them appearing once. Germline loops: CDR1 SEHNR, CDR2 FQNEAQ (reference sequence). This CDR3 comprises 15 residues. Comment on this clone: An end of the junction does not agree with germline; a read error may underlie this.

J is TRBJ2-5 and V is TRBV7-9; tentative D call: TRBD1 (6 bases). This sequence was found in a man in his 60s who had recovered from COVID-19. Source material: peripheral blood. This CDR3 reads CAGSWPKARGETQYF. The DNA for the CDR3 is TGTGCCGGCAGCTGGCCAAAAGCAAGGGGGGAGACCCAGTACTTC.